This T cell receptor beta chain was captured by sequencing in a study of Ad26.COV2.S vaccination and SARS-CoV-2 variants. Measured with immunoSEQ multiplex PCR; TCRdb has only the in-frame clones, and not every one. The data hold around 450,000 clones, with roughly 89% observed a single time. As for treatment: some 20 received Ad26.COV2.S at low or high dose, single or two shots; several received placebo; per-sample allocation not given. Samples were taken on day 63 after the first vaccine or placebo injection. The CDR3 is 15 residues long. Germline CDR1 and CDR2: SGHAT and FQNNGV. The V and J ends lost 6 bases and 0 bases respectively, with 15 bases between them.

The chain carries TRBV11-2 and TRBJ2-7, with D perhaps assigned TRBD1 or TRBD2 (5 bases each). This receptor was identified in a person aged 18 to 59 who received the Ad26.COV2.S COVID-19 vaccine or a placebo. The material was peripheral blood, obtained in a trial of Ad26.COV2.S vaccine versus placebo. CDR3: CASSTTRGSSYEQYF. As DNA, the CDR3 is TGTGCCAGCAGTACTACCCGGGGCAGCTCCTACGAGCAGTACTTC.